This T cell receptor (beta chain) was observed in a study of shared clonotypes between healthy human individuals. About the research overall: Used for every donor were three CD4 naive, three CD4 memory, two CD8 naive and one CD8 memory plate.

Positive CCR7 selection of CD45RO-negative cells yielded the naive CD8 cells, and terminally differentiated effector memory CD45RA+ cells were excluded. The germline V gene encodes CDR1 MNHEY and CDR2 SMNVEV (reference sequence). The CDR3 sequence is 15 residues long. The J segment lost 7 bases and the V segment lost 5 bases, leaving 12 bases of the junction unmatched. Study observations and caveats: It was only blood that was sampled, and tissue repertoires likely differ. Represented diversity, genetic and exposure-history alike, was limited by few donors.

Remarks on this clone: Its antigen is currently unknown.

Assay used: immunoSEQ multiplex PCR; TCRdb lists only in-frame clones, some missing. The data hold under 2,000,000 clones, with less than 95% observed a single time. Sequencing was done on a sample of naive CD8+ T cells sorted from blood. The rearrangement links TRBV27 to TRBJ1-2; TRBD1 matches at 8 bases. This receptor was obtained from a man younger than 30 in good health. CDR3 coding DNA: TGTGCCAGCAGTCCGACAGGGGAATTGTACGGTGGCTACACCTTC. As protein: CASSPTGELYGGYTF.